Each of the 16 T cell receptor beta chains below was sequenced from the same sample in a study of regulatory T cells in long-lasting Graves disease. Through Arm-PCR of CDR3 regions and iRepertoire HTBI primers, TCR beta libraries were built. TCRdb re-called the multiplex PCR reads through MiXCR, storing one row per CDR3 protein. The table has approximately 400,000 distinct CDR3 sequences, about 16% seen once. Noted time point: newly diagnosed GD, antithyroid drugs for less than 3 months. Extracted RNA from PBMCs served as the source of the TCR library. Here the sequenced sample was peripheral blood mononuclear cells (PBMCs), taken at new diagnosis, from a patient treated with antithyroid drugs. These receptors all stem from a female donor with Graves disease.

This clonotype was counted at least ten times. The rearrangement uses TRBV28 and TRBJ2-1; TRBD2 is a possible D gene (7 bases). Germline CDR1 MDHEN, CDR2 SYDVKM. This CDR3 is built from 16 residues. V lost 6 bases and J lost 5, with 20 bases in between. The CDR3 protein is CASRNSREGGHNEQFF. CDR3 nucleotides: TGTGCCAGCAGAAATAGTAGGGAGGGGGGGCACAATGAGCAGTTCTTC.

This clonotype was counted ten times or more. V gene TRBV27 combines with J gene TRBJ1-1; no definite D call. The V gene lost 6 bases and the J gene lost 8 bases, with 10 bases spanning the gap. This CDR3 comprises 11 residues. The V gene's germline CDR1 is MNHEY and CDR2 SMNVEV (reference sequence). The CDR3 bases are TGTGCCAGCAGGACCGAATTCGAAGCTTTCTTT. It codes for CASRTEFEAFF.

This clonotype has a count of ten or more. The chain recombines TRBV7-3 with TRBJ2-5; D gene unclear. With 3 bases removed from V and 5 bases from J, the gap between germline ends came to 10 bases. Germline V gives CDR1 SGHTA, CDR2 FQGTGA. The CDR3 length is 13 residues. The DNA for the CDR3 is TGTGCCAGCAGCTTCCGTAGTAGGGAGACCCAGTACTTC. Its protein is CASSFRSRETQYF.

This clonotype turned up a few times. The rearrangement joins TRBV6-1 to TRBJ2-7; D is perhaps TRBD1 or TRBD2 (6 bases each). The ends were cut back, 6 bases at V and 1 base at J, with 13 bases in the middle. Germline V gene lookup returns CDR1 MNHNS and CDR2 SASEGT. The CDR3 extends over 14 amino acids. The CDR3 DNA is TGTGCCAGCAGCGCAAGAGGGGGGTCCTACGAGCAGTACTTC. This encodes CASSARGGSYEQYF.

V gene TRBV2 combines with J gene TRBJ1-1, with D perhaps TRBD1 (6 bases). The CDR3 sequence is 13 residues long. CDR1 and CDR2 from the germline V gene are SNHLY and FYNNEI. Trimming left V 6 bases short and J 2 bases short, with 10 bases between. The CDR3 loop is CASRGGANTEAFF. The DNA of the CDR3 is TGTGCCAGCAGGGGGGGGGCAAACACTGAAGCTTTCTTT.

CDR3 nucleotide sequence: TGTGCCAGCAGCCAAGACCCCCCGCCGTTCTCCGACTACACAGATACGCAGTATTTT. Its protein product is CASSQDPPPFSDYTDTQYF. The chain joins TRBV4-2 to TRBJ2-3, with D maybe TRBD2 (5 bases). This CDR3 contains 19 residues. CDR1 and CDR2 (germline): LGHNA, YNFKEQ. The V end was cut by 0 bases, the J end by 2 bases, with 21 bases between.

This CDR3 reads CATSDFLRGQGDTGELFF. CDR3 nucleotides: TGTGCCACCAGTGATTTCCTTAGGGGACAGGGGGACACCGGGGAGCTGTTTTTT. This chain links TRBV24-1 with TRBJ2-2, with 11 bases that match TRBD1. The CDR3 consists of 18 residues. Germline CDR1 is KGHDR and CDR2 is SFDVKD. The trim removed 1 base at V and 3 bases at J, leaving 6 bases unmatched.

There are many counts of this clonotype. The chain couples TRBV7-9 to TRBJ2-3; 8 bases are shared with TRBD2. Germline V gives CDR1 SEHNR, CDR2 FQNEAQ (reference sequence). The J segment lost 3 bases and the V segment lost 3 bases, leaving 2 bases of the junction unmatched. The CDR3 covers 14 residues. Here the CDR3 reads CASSLTGGTDTQYF. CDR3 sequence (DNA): TGTGCCAGCAGCTTGACGGGGGGGACAGATACGCAGTATTTT.

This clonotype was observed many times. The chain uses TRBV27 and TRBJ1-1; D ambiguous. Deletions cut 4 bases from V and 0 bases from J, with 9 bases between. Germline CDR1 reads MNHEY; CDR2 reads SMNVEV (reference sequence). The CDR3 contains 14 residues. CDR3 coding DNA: TGTGCCAGCAGTTCCTGGAAGGTGAACACTGAAGCTTTCTTT. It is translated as CASSSWKVNTEAFF.

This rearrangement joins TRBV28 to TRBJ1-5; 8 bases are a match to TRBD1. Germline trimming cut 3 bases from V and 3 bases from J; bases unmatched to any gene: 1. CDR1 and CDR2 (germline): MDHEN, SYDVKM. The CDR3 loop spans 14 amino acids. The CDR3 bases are TGTGCCAGCAGTTTGGGACAGGTCAATCAGCCCCAGCATTTT. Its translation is CASSLGQVNQPQHF.

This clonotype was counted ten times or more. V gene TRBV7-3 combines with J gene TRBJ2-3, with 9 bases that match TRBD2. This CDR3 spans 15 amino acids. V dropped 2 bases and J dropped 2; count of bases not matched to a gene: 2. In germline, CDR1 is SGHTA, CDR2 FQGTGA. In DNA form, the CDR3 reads TGTGCCAGCAGCTTAGCGGGAGGGGACACAGATACGCAGTATTTT. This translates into CASSLAGGDTDTQYF. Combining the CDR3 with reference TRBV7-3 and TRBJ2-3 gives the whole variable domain GAGVSQTPSNKVTEKGKYVELRCDPISGHTALYWYRQSLGQGPEFLIYFQGTGAADDSGLPNDRFFAVRPEGSVSTLKIQRTERGDSAVYLCASSLAGGDTDTQYFGPGTRLTVL.

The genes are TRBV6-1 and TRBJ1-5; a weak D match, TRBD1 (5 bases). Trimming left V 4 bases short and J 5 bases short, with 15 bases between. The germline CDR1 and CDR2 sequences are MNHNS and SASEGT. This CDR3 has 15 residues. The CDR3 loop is CASSASLGGHQPQHF. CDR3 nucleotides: TGTGCCAGCAGTGCCTCGCTTGGGGGTCATCAGCCCCAGCATTTT.

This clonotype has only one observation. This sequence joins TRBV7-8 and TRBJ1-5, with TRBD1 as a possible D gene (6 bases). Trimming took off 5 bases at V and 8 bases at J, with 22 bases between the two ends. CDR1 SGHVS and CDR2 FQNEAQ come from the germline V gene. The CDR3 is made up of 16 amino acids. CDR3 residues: CASSPTSTGLTKPQHF. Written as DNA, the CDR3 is TGTGCCAGCAGCCCCACATCAACAGGGCTGACAAAGCCCCAGCATTTT.

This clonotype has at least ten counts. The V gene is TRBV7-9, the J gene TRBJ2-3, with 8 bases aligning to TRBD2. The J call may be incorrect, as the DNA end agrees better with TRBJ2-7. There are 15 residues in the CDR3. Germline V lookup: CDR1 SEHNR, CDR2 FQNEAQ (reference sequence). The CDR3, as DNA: TGTGCCAGCAGCCCCCGGACTAGCCCCTCCTACGAGCAGTACTTC. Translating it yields CASSPRTSPSYEQYF.

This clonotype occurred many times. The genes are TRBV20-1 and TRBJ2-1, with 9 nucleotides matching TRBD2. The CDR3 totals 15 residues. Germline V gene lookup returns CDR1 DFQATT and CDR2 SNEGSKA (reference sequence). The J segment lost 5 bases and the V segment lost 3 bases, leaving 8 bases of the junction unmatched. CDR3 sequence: CSARERLADDNEQFF. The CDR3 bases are TGCAGTGCTAGGGAACGACTAGCGGATGACAATGAGCAGTTCTTC.

The CDR3 DNA follows: TGCGCCAGCAGCCAATTCGATGGGACCTCCTTGTACAATGAGCAGTTCTTC. Its translation: CASSQFDGTSLYNEQFF. The genes are TRBV4-3 and TRBJ2-1; D is tentatively TRBD1 or TRBD2 (5 bases each). Trimming took 2 bases from V and 4 from J, leaving 18 bases between them. CDR1 is LGHNA, CDR2 YSLEER, per germline. CDR3 length: 17 amino acids.